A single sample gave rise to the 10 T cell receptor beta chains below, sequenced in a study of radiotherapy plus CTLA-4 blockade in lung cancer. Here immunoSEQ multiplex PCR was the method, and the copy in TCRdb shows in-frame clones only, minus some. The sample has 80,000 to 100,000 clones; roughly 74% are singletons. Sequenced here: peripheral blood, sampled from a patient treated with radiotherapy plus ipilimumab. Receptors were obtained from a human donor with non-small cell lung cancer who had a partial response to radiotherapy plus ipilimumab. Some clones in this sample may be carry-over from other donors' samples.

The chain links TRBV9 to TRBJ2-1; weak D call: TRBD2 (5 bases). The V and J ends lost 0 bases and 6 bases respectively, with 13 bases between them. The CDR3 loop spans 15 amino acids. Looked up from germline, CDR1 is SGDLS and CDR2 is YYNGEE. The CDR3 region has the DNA TGTGCCAGCAGCGTAGGAACTAGTGCTATCAATGAGCAGTTCTTC. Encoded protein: CASSVGTSAINEQFF.

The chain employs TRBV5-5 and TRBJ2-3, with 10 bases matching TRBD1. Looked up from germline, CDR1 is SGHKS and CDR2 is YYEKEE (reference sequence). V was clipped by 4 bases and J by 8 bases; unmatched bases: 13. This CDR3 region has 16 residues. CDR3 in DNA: TGTGCCAGCAGCGCCGGGACAGGGGCTCGCCGGGGTACGCAGTATTTT. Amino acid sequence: CASSAGTGARRGTQYF.

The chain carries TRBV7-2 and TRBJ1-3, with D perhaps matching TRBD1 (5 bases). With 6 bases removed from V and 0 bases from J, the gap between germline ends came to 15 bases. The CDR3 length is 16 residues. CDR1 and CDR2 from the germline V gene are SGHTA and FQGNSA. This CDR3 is CASRPDSPISGNTIYF. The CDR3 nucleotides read TGTGCCAGCAGGCCCGACAGCCCGATCTCTGGAAACACCATATATTTT.

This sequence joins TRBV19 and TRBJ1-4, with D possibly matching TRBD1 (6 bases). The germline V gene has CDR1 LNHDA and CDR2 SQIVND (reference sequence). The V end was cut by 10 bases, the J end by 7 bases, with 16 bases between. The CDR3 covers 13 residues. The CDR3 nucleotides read TGTGCCACCGAATCGACAGGCCGTGAAAAACTGTTTTTT. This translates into CATESTGREKLFF.

As DNA, the CDR3 is TGTGCCAGCAGCTTACAAACAGGATACGAGCAGTACTTC. Protein: CASSLQTGYEQYF. This chain joins TRBV7-8 and TRBJ2-7; possible D gene TRBD1, 5 bases. CDR1 SGHVS and CDR2 FQNEAQ come from the germline V gene. The CDR3 has 13 residues. V was shortened by 2 bases and J by 4 bases, with 9 bases between the two germline ends.

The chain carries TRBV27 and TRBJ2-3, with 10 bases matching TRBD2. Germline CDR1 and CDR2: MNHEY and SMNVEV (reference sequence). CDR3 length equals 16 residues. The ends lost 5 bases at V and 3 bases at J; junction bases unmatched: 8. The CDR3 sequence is CASSTSGVGSTDTQYF. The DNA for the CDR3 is TGTGCCAGCAGTACTAGCGGGGTGGGGTCTACAGATACGCAGTATTTT.

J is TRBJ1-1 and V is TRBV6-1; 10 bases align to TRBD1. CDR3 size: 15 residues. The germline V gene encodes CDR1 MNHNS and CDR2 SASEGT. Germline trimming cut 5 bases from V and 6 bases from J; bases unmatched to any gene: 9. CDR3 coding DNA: TGTGCCAGCAGTCAAATGACAGGGGGCTGGTCTGAAGCTTTCTTT. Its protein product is CASSQMTGGWSEAFF.

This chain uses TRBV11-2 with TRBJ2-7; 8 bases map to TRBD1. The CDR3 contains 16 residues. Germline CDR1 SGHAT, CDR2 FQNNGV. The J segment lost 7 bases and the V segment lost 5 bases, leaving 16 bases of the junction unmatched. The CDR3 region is CASSTHGATGAMEQYF. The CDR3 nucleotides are TGTGCCAGCAGCACCCACGGCGCGACAGGGGCAATGGAGCAGTACTTC.

CDR3 loop: CAWGQGGGYTF. The CDR3 DNA reads as TGTGCCTGGGGACAGGGGGGCGGCTACACCTTC. The rearrangement links TRBV30 to TRBJ1-2; 10 nucleotides agree with TRBD1. The CDR3 length is 11 residues. Germline CDR1 GTSNPN, CDR2 SVGIG (reference sequence). V lost 5 bases and J lost 8; bases outside the gene matches: 2.

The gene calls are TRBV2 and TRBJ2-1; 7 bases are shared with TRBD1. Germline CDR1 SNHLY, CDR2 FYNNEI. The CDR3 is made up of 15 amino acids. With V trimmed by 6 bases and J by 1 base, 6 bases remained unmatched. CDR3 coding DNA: TGTGCCAGCAGAGCTCAGGGGGTGTCCTACAATGAGCAGTTCTTC. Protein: CASRAQGVSYNEQFF. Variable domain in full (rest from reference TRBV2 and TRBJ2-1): EPEVTQTPSHQVTQMGQEVILRCVPISNHLYFYWYRQILGQKVEFLVSFYNNEISEKSEIFDDQFSVERPDGSNFTLKIRSTKLEDSAMYFCASRAQGVSYNEQFFGPGTRLTVL.